This passage covers 32 T cell receptor beta chains from one sample sequenced in a study of response to subunit inactivated influenza vaccine listed by TCRdb under 2018. The library was prepared using RT-PCR. TCRdb shows the sequencer as Illumina HiSeq 2500. TCRdb passed the public sequencing reads through fastp at Q25 and MiXCR, retaining productive beta sequences. Every distinct CDR3 protein forms one entry, paired with its most common genes and DNA. This sample lists 630,000 or so distinct CDR3 sequences; 15% to 18% were detected once. Of the sample, roughly 10% falls within the top ten clones. The input for sequencing was PBMCs from blood, taken roughly 12 days after vaccination. These receptors were collected from a man between 50 and 59 years old who received an inactivated influenza vaccine. Donor details come from another sample of the same person, matched by shared clones.

The chain uses TRBV20-1 and TRBJ2-5; 9 bases align to TRBD1. The CDR3 has 14 residues. V shed 1 base and J 4 bases; nucleotides not matched to a gene: 4. Germline loops: CDR1 DFQATT, CDR2 SNEGSKA (reference sequence). The CDR3 loop is CSARGRGQGETQYF. The CDR3, as DNA: TGCAGTGCTAGAGGAAGGGGACAGGGAGAGACCCAGTACTTC.

The chain combines TRBV30 with TRBJ2-1; D gene uncertain. Deletions cut 0 bases from V and 8 bases from J, with 5 bases between. The CDR3 has 11 residues. Germline V gene sequence: CDR1 GTSNPN, CDR2 SVGIG (reference sequence). CDR3 bases: TGTGCCTGGAGTGTAGTGGATGAGCAGTTCTTC. Amino acid sequence: CAWSVVDEQFF.

This clonotype was seen only a few times. The rearrangement links TRBV10-3 to TRBJ2-1; 8 nucleotides match TRBD2. The CDR3 runs 16 residues. Per germline, CDR1 ENHRY and CDR2 SYGVKD. The V and J ends lost 0 bases and 6 bases, in that order; junction bases with no gene match: 7. The CDR3 protein is CAISESDTGTSNEQFF. The CDR3, as DNA: TGTGCCATCAGTGAGTCGGATACCGGGACTAGCAATGAGCAGTTCTTC.

The genes are TRBV10-2 and TRBJ2-1; no clear D gene. The CDR3 totals 12 residues. The germline V gene has CDR1 WSHSY and CDR2 SAAADI. V was cut by 7 bases and J by 9 bases, with 13 bases left in between. CDR3 in amino acids: CASNDGFGEQFF. For the CDR3, the DNA is TGCGCCAGCAACGACGGGTTTGGTGAGCAGTTCTTC.

J is TRBJ2-6 and V is TRBV7-2; perhaps TRBD1 as D (5 bases). Per germline, CDR1 SGHTA and CDR2 FQGNSA. The CDR3 spans 17 residues. The V gene lost 4 bases and the J gene lost 0 bases, with 13 bases spanning the gap. Here the CDR3 reads CASSSGYILSGANVLTF. The CDR3 DNA follows: TGTGCCAGCAGCTCAGGGTACATACTCTCTGGGGCCAACGTCCTGACTTTC.

V usage is TRBV5-5 and J usage is TRBJ1-1, with D hard to call. The CDR3 sequence is 14 residues long. CDR1 and CDR2 from the germline V gene are SGHKS and YYEKEE (reference sequence). V lost 1 base, J lost 6 bases, and 13 bases lay in between. The CDR3 here is CASSLNPGYAEAFF. As DNA, the CDR3 is TGTGCCAGCAGCTTGAACCCCGGGTACGCTGAAGCTTTCTTT.

This clonotype turned up a few times. The chain joins TRBV7-8 to TRBJ1-6; no clear D gene. Germline V CDR1 and CDR2: SGHVS, FQNEAQ. The V end was cut by 3 bases, the J end by 8 bases, with 23 bases between. CDR3 length equals 18 residues. CDR3 DNA: TGTGCCAGCAGCTTCAATCCTACGACGGAGTCGGTGGATTCACCCCTCCACTTT. Translating gives CASSFNPTTESVDSPLHF.

The V gene is TRBV6-5, the J gene TRBJ2-7; tentatively, D is TRBD1 or TRBD2 (5 bases each). Trimming took 0 bases from V and 5 from J, leaving 14 bases between them. Germline assignment: CDR1 MNHEY and CDR2 SVGAGI. CDR3 length equals 15 residues. CDR3: CASSYSGPEWNEQYF. In nucleotides, the CDR3 is TGTGCCAGCAGTTACTCGGGACCGGAGTGGAACGAGCAGTACTTC.

In this sample, this clonotype turned up a few times. The chain has TRBV7-9 and TRBJ2-1, with 12 bases matching TRBD2. V shed 5 bases and J 0 bases; nucleotides not matched to a gene: 5. CDR1 and CDR2 from the germline V gene are SEHNR and FQNEAQ (reference sequence). This CDR3 is 17 amino acids long. The CDR3 DNA reads as TGTGCCAGCAGCAAATCGACTAGCGGGAGCTCCTACAATGAGCAGTTCTTC. Protein: CASSKSTSGSSYNEQFF.

This clonotype was counted between two and nine times. This chain links TRBV12-3 or TRBV12-4 with TRBJ1-1; TRBD1 matches at 7 bases. Unmatched junction bases numbered 14, after V lost 9 bases and J lost 7 bases. This CDR3 comprises 14 residues. The CDR3 sequence: CASLATGAVGEAFF. CDR3 nucleotide sequence: TGTGCCAGTCTCGCCACAGGGGCCGTGGGTGAAGCTTTCTTT.

In its sample, this clonotype was seen a few times. The chain uses TRBV12-5 and TRBJ2-3; 11 bases fit TRBD2. The junction had 8 bases not matched to a gene; V was cut back by 8 bases and J by 1 base. Looked up from germline, CDR1 is LGHNT and CDR2 is FRNRAP. The CDR3 totals 16 residues. In DNA form, the CDR3 reads TGTGCTAGTAGTAGTACTAGCGGGGGTCGCACAGATACGCAGTATTTT. The encoded protein is CASSSTSGGRTDTQYF.

This clonotype was counted between two and nine times. The chain uses TRBV15 and TRBJ2-4, with D tentatively TRBD2 (5 bases). V lost 0 bases to trimming and J lost 7 bases, with 19 bases between them. The CDR3 is 17 residues long. Germline V gives CDR1 LNHNV, CDR2 YYDKDF (reference sequence). The CDR3 sequence: CATSREERGNYGNIQYF. The CDR3 DNA reads as TGTGCCACCAGCAGAGAGGAAAGAGGGAACTACGGCAACATTCAGTACTTC.

This clonotype has a count of ten or more. The rearrangement uses TRBV6-1 and TRBJ1-5; maybe TRBD1 (6 bases). Deletions cut 5 bases from V and 5 bases from J, with 13 bases between. CDR1 MNHNS and CDR2 SASEGT come from the germline V gene. CDR3 size: 14 residues. As DNA, the CDR3 is TGTGCCAGCAGTATTCGGGGGCTGTATCAGCCCCAGCATTTT. This sequence encodes CASSIRGLYQPQHF.

The rearrangement joins TRBV7-8 to TRBJ2-5; no clear D gene. The V and J ends lost 4 bases and 5 bases respectively, with 14 bases between them. From germline, CDR1 is SGHVS and CDR2 FQNEAQ. This CDR3 has 14 amino acids. The CDR3 DNA follows: TGTGCCAGCAGCTCTCACCCGTCCGGGGAGACCCAGTACTTC. Encoded protein: CASSSHPSGETQYF.

This clonotype turned up a few times. The chain employs TRBV15 and TRBJ2-5; TRBD1 matches at 7 bases. There are 17 residues in the CDR3. Germline loops: CDR1 LNHNV, CDR2 YYDKDF (reference sequence). V dropped 5 bases and J dropped 1; count of bases not matched to a gene: 13. This CDR3 is CATSYTRQGPSQETQYF. As DNA, the CDR3 is TGTGCCACCAGCTATACGCGACAGGGACCTTCCCAAGAGACCCAGTACTTC.

In its sample, this clonotype was seen a few times. V usage is TRBV12-3 or TRBV12-4 and J usage is TRBJ1-1, with 11 positions matching TRBD1. The CDR3 sequence is 16 residues long. V dropped 5 bases and J dropped 0; count of bases not matched to a gene: 5. The CDR3 region has the DNA TGTGCCAGCAGTCTGGACAGGGGGCTGGTGAACACTGAAGCTTTCTTT. Translating it yields CASSLDRGLVNTEAFF.

This clonotype was counted ten times or more. The gene calls are TRBV6-5 and TRBJ2-3; 12 bases line up with TRBD2. Trimming at V came to 0 bases and at J to 6 bases, leaving 4 bases not matched to a gene. The CDR3 covers 16 residues. Germline V gene sequence: CDR1 MNHEY, CDR2 SVGAGI. CDR3 bases: TGTGCCAGCAGTTACTCTTCTAGCGGGGGGGCCGATACGCAGTATTTT. This gives the protein CASSYSSSGGADTQYF.

The genes are TRBV7-8 and TRBJ2-3; D may be TRBD2 (5 bases). Germline CDR1 is SGHVS and CDR2 is FQNEAQ. This CDR3 is 15 amino acids long. V was cut by 0 bases and J by 5 bases, with 12 bases left in between. The CDR3 reads CASSLAGALRDTQYF. In DNA, the CDR3 is TGTGCCAGCAGCTTAGCGGGAGCCTTACGAGATACGCAGTATTTT. Complete variable domain (other parts from reference TRBV7-8 and TRBJ2-3): GAGVSQSPRYKVAKRGQDVALRCDPISGHVSLFWYQQALGQGPEFLTYFQNEAQLDKSGLPSDRFFAERPEGSVSTLKIQRTQQEDSAVYLCASSLAGALRDTQYFGPGTRLTVL.

The chain couples TRBV12-3 or TRBV12-4 to TRBJ2-5; D perhaps matches TRBD2 (5 bases). Trimming cost V 6 bases and J 0 bases, with 11 bases left between them. The CDR3 sequence is 14 residues long. The CDR3 DNA is TGTGCCAGCAGAAGCGGACTCAACCAAGAGACCCAGTACTTC. This gives the protein CASRSGLNQETQYF.

This clonotype has a handful of counts. V usage is TRBV6-5 and J usage is TRBJ1-1; no definite D call. The CDR3 runs 12 residues. The germline V gene encodes CDR1 MNHEY and CDR2 SVGAGI. V gave up 5 bases and J gave up 4 bases, with 8 bases separating them. The CDR3 coding sequence is TGTGCCAGCAGTACGATCGGCACTGAAGCTTTCTTT. Translated: CASSTIGTEAFF.

This clonotype occurred many times. The genes are TRBV5-5 and TRBJ1-2, with D possibly being TRBD1 (5 bases). The ends were cut back, 6 bases at V and 3 bases at J, with 21 bases in the middle. CDR1 and CDR2 (germline): SGHKS, YYEKEE (reference sequence). The CDR3 covers 16 residues. The CDR3 nucleotides read TGTGCCAGCACCTGGGGTATCTACGGGGGGGACTATGGCTACACCTTC. Amino acids: CASTWGIYGGDYGYTF.

The genes are TRBV24-1 and TRBJ2-7; 8 positions agree with TRBD1. The CDR3 length is 15 residues. Germline V gene data show CDR1 as KGHDR and CDR2 as SFDVKD. V lost 3 bases and J lost 3; bases outside the gene matches: 6. CDR3 in DNA: TGTGCCACCAGTGATCCCGGACAGGGTAACTACGAGCAGTACTTC. It encodes CATSDPGQGNYEQYF.

The V gene is TRBV29-1, the J gene TRBJ2-3, with 7 bases fitting TRBD2. Germline V gives CDR1 SQVTM, CDR2 ANQGSEA. V gave up 5 bases and J gave up 1 base; unmatched junction bases: 6. The CDR3 loop spans 14 amino acids. The CDR3 loop reads CSVTGLWGTDTQYF. The CDR3 DNA follows: TGCAGCGTTACGGGACTATGGGGCACAGATACGCAGTATTTT.

The J gene is TRBJ2-5, the V gene TRBV20-1; TRBD2 agrees at 8 bases. With 3 bases clipped from V and 7 bases from J, the junction kept 10 bases outside the gene matches. Germline CDR1 reads DFQATT; CDR2 reads SNEGSKA (reference sequence). The CDR3 extends over 14 amino acids. The CDR3 nucleotides are TGCAGTGCTAGTCTCGGGGGGGGAGGCGGGACCCAGTACTTC. This codes for CSASLGGGGGTQYF.

The genes are TRBV7-9 and TRBJ2-7, with a tentative D call TRBD2 (5 bases). Trimming removed 5 bases from V and 2 bases from J, with 10 bases in between. Germline V gene sequence: CDR1 SEHNR, CDR2 FQNEAQ (reference sequence). The CDR3 extends over 13 amino acids. CDR3 nucleotides: TGTGCCAGCAGCCGAGCGGATACCTACGAGCAGTACTTC. This encodes CASSRADTYEQYF. The variable domain in full, with the rest retrieved from reference TRBV7-9 and TRBJ2-7, is DTGVSQNPRHKITKRGQNVTFRCDPISEHNRLYWYRQTLGQGPEFLTYFQNEAQLEKSRLLSDRFSAERPKGSFSTLEIQRTEQGDSAMYLCASSRADTYEQYFGPGTRLTVT.

The chain is built from TRBV3-1 and TRBJ2-5; 7 nucleotides align to TRBD2. The length of the CDR3 is 13 residues. V gave up 6 bases and J gave up 2 bases; unmatched junction bases: 3. CDR1 is LGHDT and CDR2 is YNNKEL in the germline V gene (reference sequence). CDR3 coding DNA: TGTGCCAGCAGAGCGGGGAGACAAGAGACCCAGTACTTC. Translated, it gives CASRAGRQETQYF.

This clonotype was found a few times. The V gene is TRBV28, the J gene TRBJ1-1; perhaps TRBD1 as D (5 bases). Germline V gene data show CDR1 as MDHEN and CDR2 as SYDVKM. Trimming stripped 6 bases from V and 1 base from J, with 9 bases between. This CDR3 spans 13 amino acids. CDR3 loop: CASRTAGNTEAFF. The CDR3 bases are TGTGCCAGCAGGACAGCCGGGAACACTGAAGCTTTCTTT.

The chain combines TRBV10-2 with TRBJ2-1; 9 bases map to TRBD2. This CDR3 has 15 residues. Per the germline V gene, CDR1 is WSHSY and CDR2 is SAAADI. Germline trimming cut 7 bases from V and 0 bases from J; bases unmatched to any gene: 4. The CDR3 spells CASIPSGNSYNEQFF. In DNA, the CDR3 is TGCGCCAGCATTCCTAGCGGGAACTCCTACAATGAGCAGTTCTTC.

This clonotype was seen a single time. The V and J genes are TRBV12-3 or TRBV12-4 and TRBJ1-6; possible D gene TRBD1, 6 bases. V was cut by 3 bases and J by 7 bases, with 10 bases left in between. CDR3 length equals 14 residues. CDR3 residues: CASSLIGGNSPLHF. Here the CDR3 DNA reads TGTGCCAGCAGTTTGATAGGGGGAAATTCACCCCTCCACTTT.

This clonotype was counted only a few times. This sequence joins TRBV28 and TRBJ1-1, with no clear D. The CDR3 sequence is 14 residues long. Trimming shortened V by 4 bases and J by 4 bases, and 13 bases separated the two germline ends. Germline V gives CDR1 MDHEN, CDR2 SYDVKM. In nucleotides, the CDR3 is TGTGCCAGCAGTTCCACCCGTTGGGGCACTGAAGCTTTCTTT. It is translated as CASSSTRWGTEAFF.

The rearrangement joins TRBV20-1 to TRBJ1-5, with D perhaps matching TRBD1 (6 bases). The CDR3 is 15 residues long. Germline V lookup: CDR1 DFQATT, CDR2 SNEGSKA (reference sequence). Trimming took 0 bases from V and 6 from J, leaving 15 bases between them. For the CDR3, the DNA is TGCAGTGCTAGAGATCCCCCAGGGGTGGGTCAGCCCCAGCATTTT. Translated, it gives CSARDPPGVGQPQHF.

This chain joins TRBV12-3 or TRBV12-4 and TRBJ2-7; possible D gene TRBD2, 7 bases. Trimming left V 6 bases short and J 2 bases short, with 17 bases between. This CDR3 comprises 15 residues. CDR3: CASSHSGGLPYEQYF. Here the CDR3 DNA reads TGTGCCAGCAGCCACTCCGGGGGGCTTCCCTACGAGCAGTACTTC.